Listed below are T cell receptor beta chains from one sample, sequenced in a study of blood T cell repertoires in COVID-19. TCRdb's table, derived via immunoSEQ multiplex PCR, lists solely in-frame clones and lacks some. The data hold some 47,000 clones, with 90% observed a single time. What was sequenced was peripheral blood. The receptor set was obtained from a man in his 70s with acute or convalescent COVID-19. Each CDR3 is given with its conserved first and last residue. A D gene is named only where the DNA matches it firmly. Rows give clone size only sometimes, using once, few, many, or a class for an expanded clone.

v_gene: TRBV29-1; abundance: .; d_gene: TRBD1; j_gene: TRBJ1-2; len: 13; CDR3nt: TGCAGCGTTGGCCCAGACAGGGCCTATGGCTACACCTTC; CDR3aa: CSVGPDRAYGYTF
v_gene: TRBV15; abundance: .; d_gene: TRBD1; j_gene: TRBJ2-2; len: 18; CDR3nt: TGTGCCACCAGCAGAGAATATTCGACAGGGGACCACACCGGGGAGCTGTTTTTT; CDR3aa: CATSREYSTGDHTGELFF
v_gene: TRBV5-8; abundance: .; d_gene: TRBD1; j_gene: TRBJ2-2; len: 17; CDR3nt: TGTGCCAGCAGGGCGCTGATTCGACAGGGTGGCACCGGGGAGCTGTTTTTT; CDR3aa: CASRALIRQGGTGELFF
v_gene: TRBV6-2/TRBV6-3; abundance: once; d_gene: TRBD1; j_gene: TRBJ1-2; len: 15; CDR3nt: TGTGCCAGCAGCCCCCGGGACAGGAGGCTCTATGGCTACACCTTC; CDR3aa: CASSPRDRRLYGYTF
v_gene: TRBV6-6; abundance: few; d_gene: .; j_gene: TRBJ1-3; len: 15; CDR3nt: TGTGCCAGCAGTTACTACGGAGGCTCTGGAAACACCATATATTTT; CDR3aa: CASSYYGGSGNTIYF
v_gene: TRBV7-2; abundance: .; d_gene: TRBD2; j_gene: TRBJ2-1; len: 16; CDR3nt: TGTGCCAGCAGCTTATACGGGGGGGCATTAAGCGATGAGCAGTTCTTC; CDR3aa: CASSLYGGALSDEQFF
v_gene: TRBV7-2; abundance: .; d_gene: .; j_gene: TRBJ1-5; len: 15; CDR3nt: TGTGCCAGCAGCTTAGGGGGCGGCGGCAATCAGCCCCAGCATTTT; CDR3aa: CASSLGGGGNQPQHF
v_gene: TRBV5-3; abundance: .; d_gene: .; j_gene: TRBJ1-6; len: 13; CDR3nt: TGTGCCAGCCGTGACAGGAACAATTCACCCCTCCACTTT; CDR3aa: CASRDRNNSPLHF
v_gene: TRBV5-6; abundance: .; d_gene: .; j_gene: TRBJ2-7; len: 13; CDR3nt: TGTGCCAGCAGCTACGGGACAACCTACGAGCAGTACTTC; CDR3aa: CASSYGTTYEQYF
v_gene: TRBV27; abundance: .; d_gene: .; j_gene: TRBJ2-5; len: 17; CDR3nt: TGTGCCAGCAGTTTATCCGTTCTAGGTCTTCGTCAAGAGACCCAGTACTTC; CDR3aa: CASSLSVLGLRQETQYF
v_gene: TRBV4-3; abundance: .; d_gene: TRBD1; j_gene: TRBJ2-3; len: 16; CDR3nt: TGCGCCAGCAGCCAAGATCGGGACAGGGGGCCAGATACGCAGTATTTT; CDR3aa: CASSQDRDRGPDTQYF
v_gene: TRBV10-3; abundance: .; d_gene: .; j_gene: TRBJ2-3; len: 15; CDR3nt: TGTGCCATCAGTGAGTCCGGGGGAGTAGCAGATACGCAGTATTTT; CDR3aa: CAISESGGVADTQYF
v_gene: TRBV29-1; abundance: .; d_gene: TRBD2; j_gene: TRBJ2-7; len: 15; CDR3nt: TGCAGCGTTGAAGTAGGGAGGGAACAAACCTACGAGCAGTACTTC; CDR3aa: CSVEVGREQTYEQYF
v_gene: TRBV6-5; abundance: .; d_gene: .; j_gene: TRBJ2-7; len: 15; CDR3nt: TGTGCCAGCAGCAACTCCGGGACACACTCCTACGAGCAGTACTTC; CDR3aa: CASSNSGTHSYEQYF
v_gene: TRBV19; abundance: .; d_gene: TRBD1; j_gene: TRBJ1-2; len: 16; CDR3nt: TGTGCCAGTAGCCCATACCAGGGGGCGACTAACTATGGCTACACCTTC; CDR3aa: CASSPYQGATNYGYTF
v_gene: TRBV7-9; abundance: .; d_gene: TRBD1; j_gene: TRBJ1-3; len: 17; CDR3nt: TGTGCCACCACCCCGAGACCCCGGGACAGTGCTGGAAACACCATATATTTT; CDR3aa: CATTPRPRDSAGNTIYF
v_gene: TRBV27; abundance: once; d_gene: TRBD2; j_gene: TRBJ2-1; len: 16; CDR3nt: TGTGCCAGCAGTGAGGGACTAGCGGGGCCTTACAATGAGCAGTTCTTC; CDR3aa: CASSEGLAGPYNEQFF
v_gene: TRBV7-9; abundance: .; d_gene: .; j_gene: TRBJ1-2; len: 14; CDR3nt: TGTGCCAGCAGCTTAGTTGAGGGAAGCTATGGCTACACCTTC; CDR3aa: CASSLVEGSYGYTF
v_gene: TRBV20-1; abundance: .; d_gene: .; j_gene: TRBJ2-7; len: 11; CDR3nt: TGCAGTGGACAATTAATCTACGAGCAGTACTTC; CDR3aa: CSGQLIYEQYF
v_gene: TRBV5-8; abundance: once; d_gene: .; j_gene: TRBJ1-3; len: 13; CDR3nt: TGTGCCAGCAGCTTGCACGGTGGAAACACCATATATTTT; CDR3aa: CASSLHGGNTIYF
v_gene: TRBV4-3; abundance: .; d_gene: .; j_gene: TRBJ1-6; len: 17; CDR3nt: TGCGCCAGCAGCCAAGGGGTCGCGGCAAGTTATAATTCACCCCTCCACTTT; CDR3aa: CASSQGVAASYNSPLHF
v_gene: TRBV7-2; abundance: .; d_gene: .; j_gene: TRBJ1-2; len: 15; CDR3nt: TGTGCCAGCAGCTTAGCAGGCCAGGCTAACTATGGCTACACCTTC; CDR3aa: CASSLAGQANYGYTF
v_gene: TRBV5-1; abundance: .; d_gene: TRBD1; j_gene: TRBJ1-6; len: 16; CDR3nt: TGCGCCAGCAGCCCGGGACAGGGACAAGGGAATTCACCCCTCCACTTT; CDR3aa: CASSPGQGQGNSPLHF
v_gene: TRBV24-1; abundance: .; d_gene: TRBD2; j_gene: TRBJ2-1; len: 18; CDR3nt: TGTGCCACCAGTGATGGAGGCTTCCGCGGGGGACGGGGCAATGAGCAGTTCTTC; CDR3aa: CATSDGGFRGGRGNEQFF
v_gene: TRBV11-3; abundance: .; d_gene: .; j_gene: TRBJ2-3; len: 14; CDR3nt: TGTGCCAGCAGCCCCGGACACGGCACAGATACGCAGTATTTT; CDR3aa: CASSPGHGTDTQYF
v_gene: TRBV4-3; abundance: .; d_gene: TRBD2; j_gene: TRBJ2-1; len: 16; CDR3nt: TGCGCCAGCAGCCAAGGAGCAGCGGGGGGCCGGATTGAGCAGTTCTTC; CDR3aa: CASSQGAAGGRIEQFF
v_gene: TRBV24-1; abundance: .; d_gene: .; j_gene: TRBJ1-2; len: 13; CDR3nt: TGTGCCACCAGTGACGGGCGGGGCCTTGGCTACACCTTC; CDR3aa: CATSDGRGLGYTF
v_gene: TRBV21-1; abundance: .; d_gene: .; j_gene: TRBJ1-5; len: 14; CDR3nt: TGTGCCAGCAGGTCTCGGCCCGGGGTTCAGCCCCAGCATTTT; CDR3aa: CASRSRPGVQPQHF